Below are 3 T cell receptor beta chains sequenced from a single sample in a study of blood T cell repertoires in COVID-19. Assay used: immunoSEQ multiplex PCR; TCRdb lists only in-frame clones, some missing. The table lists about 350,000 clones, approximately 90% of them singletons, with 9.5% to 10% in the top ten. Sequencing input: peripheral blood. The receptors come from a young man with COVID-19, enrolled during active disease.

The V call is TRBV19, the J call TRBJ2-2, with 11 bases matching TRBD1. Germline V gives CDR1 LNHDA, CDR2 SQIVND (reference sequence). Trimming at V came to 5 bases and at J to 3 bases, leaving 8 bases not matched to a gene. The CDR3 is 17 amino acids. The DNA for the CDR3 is TGTGCCAGTAGTCCCCTGGGGACAGGGGGGTACACCGGGGAGCTGTTTTTT. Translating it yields CASSPLGTGGYTGELFF.

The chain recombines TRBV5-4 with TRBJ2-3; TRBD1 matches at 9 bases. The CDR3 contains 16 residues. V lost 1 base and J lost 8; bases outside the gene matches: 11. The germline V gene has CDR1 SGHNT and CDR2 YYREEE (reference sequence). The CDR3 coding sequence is TGTGCCAGCAGCTTGAGGGGGACAGGGATGGGAGGTACGCAGTATTTT. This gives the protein CASSLRGTGMGGTQYF.

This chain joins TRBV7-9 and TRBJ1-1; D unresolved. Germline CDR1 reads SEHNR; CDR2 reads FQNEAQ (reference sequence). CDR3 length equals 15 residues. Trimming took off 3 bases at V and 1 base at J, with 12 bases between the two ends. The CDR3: CASSFRGQRNTEAFF. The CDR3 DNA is TGTGCCAGCAGCTTTAGAGGGCAAAGGAACACTGAAGCTTTCTTT.